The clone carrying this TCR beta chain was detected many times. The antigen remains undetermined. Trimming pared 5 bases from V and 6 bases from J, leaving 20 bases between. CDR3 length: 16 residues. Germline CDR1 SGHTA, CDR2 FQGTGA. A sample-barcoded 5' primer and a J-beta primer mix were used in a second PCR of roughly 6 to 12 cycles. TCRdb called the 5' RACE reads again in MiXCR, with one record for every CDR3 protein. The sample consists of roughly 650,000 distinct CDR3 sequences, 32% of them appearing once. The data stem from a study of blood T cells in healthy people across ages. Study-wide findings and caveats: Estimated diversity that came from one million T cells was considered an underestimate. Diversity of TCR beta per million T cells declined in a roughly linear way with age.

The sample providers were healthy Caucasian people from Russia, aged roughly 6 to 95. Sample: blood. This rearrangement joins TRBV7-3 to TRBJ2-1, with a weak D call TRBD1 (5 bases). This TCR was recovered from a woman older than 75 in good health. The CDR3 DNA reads TGTGCCAGCAGCCCTCGCAGGGTCCCCATTACCAATGAGCAGTTCTTC. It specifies CASSPRRVPITNEQFF.